The 15 T cell receptor beta chains below were found in one sample sequenced in a study of cytomegalovirus exposure and HLA in healthy donors. Measured with immunoSEQ multiplex PCR; TCRdb has only the in-frame clones, and not every one. The data contain fewer than 150,000 clones, about nine tenths of them singletons. The specimen sequenced was PBMCs. All receptors come from a man aged 30-40 years in good health and CMV-seronegative.

The chain is built from TRBV12-5 and TRBJ1-3, with 8 bases identical to TRBD1. The junction had 4 bases not matched to a gene; V was cut back by 6 bases and J by 6 bases. The CDR3 consists of 13 residues. Per germline, CDR1 LGHNT and CDR2 FRNRAP. The CDR3 nucleotides are TGTGCTAGTGGGCCGACAGGGGCAAACACCATATATTTT. It specifies CASGPTGANTIYF.

The chain carries TRBV7-2 and TRBJ1-5; TRBD1 agrees at 8 bases. The CDR3 totals 15 residues. Trimming took 7 bases from V and 7 from J; bases not matched to a gene: 12. Germline assignment: CDR1 SGHTA and CDR2 FQGNSA. The chain's CDR3 is CASTRTGKWGQPQHF. DNA for the CDR3: TGTGCCAGCACCCGGACAGGGAAATGGGGCCAGCCCCAGCATTTT.

Here the CDR3 reads CASSIEGGNEQFF. In DNA form, the CDR3 reads TGTGCCAGTAGTATAGAAGGGGGTAACGAGCAGTTCTTC. The chain has TRBV19 and TRBJ2-1, with D tentatively TRBD1 (6 bases). Germline V gives CDR1 LNHDA, CDR2 SQIVND (reference sequence). This CDR3 has 13 amino acids. Trimming pared 0 bases from V and 10 bases from J, leaving 10 bases between.

The V and J genes are TRBV15 and TRBJ1-2; D uncertain. The length of the CDR3 is 17 residues. CDR1 and CDR2 (germline): LNHNV, YYDKDF (reference sequence). Trimming left V 4 bases short and J 8 bases short, with 26 bases between. The CDR3 here is CATSNVPRAKSPGGYTF. DNA of the CDR3: TGTGCCACCAGCAACGTCCCCCGGGCCAAATCACCGGGGGGCTACACCTTC.

This sequence joins TRBV11-3 and TRBJ2-1; 7 bases fit TRBD1. The V gene's germline CDR1 is SGHNT and CDR2 YENEEA. The V and J ends lost 6 bases and 6 bases, in that order; junction bases with no gene match: 17. This CDR3 has 17 residues. CDR3 bases: TGTGCCAGCAGTGCCGGACAGGTCCCGGGACCCCTCAATGAGCAGTTCTTC. It translates to CASSAGQVPGPLNEQFF.

The chain recombines TRBV7-9 with TRBJ2-2; 7 positions agree with TRBD2. V gave up 3 bases and J gave up 2 bases; unmatched junction bases: 9. Germline V gene lookup returns CDR1 SEHNR and CDR2 FQNEAQ (reference sequence). CDR3 size: 17 residues. The CDR3 is CASSFLNAGVNTGELFF. CDR3 nucleotides: TGTGCCAGCAGCTTCCTGAACGCGGGAGTTAACACCGGGGAGCTGTTTTTT.

This clone showed up just once. The V gene is TRBV4-1, the J gene TRBJ2-3, with a possible D match to TRBD1 (6 bases). Germline V gives CDR1 MGHRA, CDR2 YSYEKL. V shed 1 base and J shed 6 bases, with 17 bases lying between them. The CDR3 sequence is 16 residues long. The CDR3 sequence is CASSQVEQGEVDTQYF. The CDR3 region has the DNA TGCGCCAGCAGCCAAGTGGAACAGGGCGAGGTTGATACGCAGTATTTT.

This clone was recorded only once. The CDR3 is CASSYSSGGAAFF. CDR3 coding DNA: TGTGCCAGCAGTTACTCGAGTGGGGGCGCAGCTTTCTTT. V usage is TRBV6-6 and J usage is TRBJ1-1, with TRBD1 as a possible D gene (6 bases). The germline gives CDR1 MNHNY, CDR2 SVGAGI (reference sequence). This CDR3 spans 13 amino acids. Trimming shortened V by 0 bases and J by 10 bases, and 12 bases separated the two germline ends.

The V and J genes are TRBV5-1 and TRBJ2-7, with 11 bases aligning to TRBD2. CDR1 is SGHRS and CDR2 is YFSETQ in the germline V gene. The CDR3 is 16 residues long. J was trimmed by 2 bases and V by 4 bases; bases with no gene match: 8. CDR3: CASSPRASGRPYEQYF. The CDR3 coding sequence is TGCGCCAGCAGCCCACGGGCTAGCGGGAGGCCCTACGAGCAGTACTTC.

The J gene is TRBJ1-2, the V gene TRBV2, with 11 positions matching TRBD1. The CDR3 runs to 17 residues. Germline values: CDR1 SNHLY, CDR2 FYNNEI. V lost 6 bases to trimming and J lost 2 bases; unmatched junction nucleotides: 11. The CDR3 spells CASRDRTGGLSNYGYTF. Written as DNA, the CDR3 is TGTGCCAGCAGAGACAGGACAGGGGGCCTTTCAAACTATGGCTACACCTTC.

The chain couples TRBV7-9 to TRBJ2-5; 11 nucleotides agree with TRBD2. The junction had 6 bases not matched to a gene; V was cut back by 7 bases and J by 5 bases. Per the germline V gene, CDR1 is SEHNR and CDR2 is FQNEAQ (reference sequence). CDR3 size: 14 residues. The CDR3 spells CASTRLAGFETQYF. The CDR3 DNA reads as TGTGCCAGCACAAGACTAGCGGGATTTGAGACCCAGTACTTC.

The V gene is TRBV30, the J gene TRBJ2-5, with D possibly being TRBD2 (6 bases). Germline loops: CDR1 GTSNPN, CDR2 SVGIG (reference sequence). The CDR3 runs 13 residues. Trimming stripped 3 bases from V and 2 bases from J, with 10 bases between. The CDR3 DNA sequence: TGTGCCTGGAGCCTCGCGGGGCAAGAGACCCAGTACTTC. As protein: CAWSLAGQETQYF.

This clone appeared once. The CDR3 bases are TGCAGCGTTGGGATCACAGCCAAAGAGGGAGAGACCCAGTACTTC. Protein sequence: CSVGITAKEGETQYF. The genes are TRBV29-1 and TRBJ2-5, with a possible D match to TRBD2 (5 bases). In germline, CDR1 is SQVTM, CDR2 ANQGSEA. Trimming took off 4 bases at V and 4 bases at J, with 19 bases between the two ends. This CDR3 has 15 amino acids.

V and J are TRBV5-6 and TRBJ2-1; 14 bases are shared with TRBD2. This CDR3 comprises 16 residues. The V gene's germline CDR1 is SGHDT and CDR2 YYEEEE. V shed 0 bases, J shed 9 bases, and the junction held 5 bases outside the gene matches. CDR3 coding DNA: TGTGCCAGCAGCTTGGCCGGGACTAGCGGGAGTCGTGAGCAGTTCTTC. Its translation is CASSLAGTSGSREQFF.

The genes are TRBV30 and TRBJ2-7; D possibly corresponds to TRBD1 (8 bases). This CDR3 is 13 amino acids long. CDR1 is GTSNPN, CDR2 SVGIG, per germline (reference sequence). V dropped 4 bases and J dropped 5 bases, with 15 bases sitting between them. The CDR3 DNA reads TGTGCCTGGACCCAGGGGGCGGGGGACGAGCAGTACTTC. This translates into CAWTQGAGDEQYF.